The clone carrying this T cell receptor (beta chain) appeared many times. The data were obtained in a study of T cells after yellow fever vaccination. This CDR3 comprises 14 residues. V lost 7 bases and J lost 4, with 16 bases in between. Germline loops: CDR1 MNHNS, CDR2 SASEGT. TCRdb re-analysed the 5' RACE reads in MiXCR, keeping a single row per CDR3 protein. The table records around 40,000 distinct CDR3 sequences, under 8% of them present only once. The specimen comprised CD8+ T cells not binding an NS4B(214-222) dextramer, sorted from PBMCs, sampled 45 days after the yellow fever booster vaccination. This chain connects TRBV6-1 to TRBJ1-2; possibly TRBD1 for D (5 bases). This clonotype was sampled from a man under 40 who received the YFV17D yellow fever vaccine. The chain's CDR3 is CASTKTGYGYGYTF. The CDR3, as DNA: TGTGCCAGCACTAAAACAGGCTACGGCTATGGCTACACCTTC.